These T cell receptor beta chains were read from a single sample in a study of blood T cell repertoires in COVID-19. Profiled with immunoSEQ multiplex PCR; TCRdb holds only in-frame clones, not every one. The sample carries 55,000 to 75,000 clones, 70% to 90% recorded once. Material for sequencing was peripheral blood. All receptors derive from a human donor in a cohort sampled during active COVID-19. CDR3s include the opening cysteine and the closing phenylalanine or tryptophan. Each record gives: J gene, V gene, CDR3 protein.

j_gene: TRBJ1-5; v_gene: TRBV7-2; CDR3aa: CASSFAPGKGQPQHF
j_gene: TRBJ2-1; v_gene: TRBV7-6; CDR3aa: CASSLLGAGGPYNEQFF
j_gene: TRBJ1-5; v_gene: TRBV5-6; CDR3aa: CASSLENRDSHNQPQHF
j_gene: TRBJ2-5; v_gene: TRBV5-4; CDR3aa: CASSLRGQAETQYF
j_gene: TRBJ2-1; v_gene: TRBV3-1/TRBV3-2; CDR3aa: CASRGQGIYNEQFF
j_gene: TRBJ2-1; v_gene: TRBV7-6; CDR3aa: CASSLVGLADEQFF
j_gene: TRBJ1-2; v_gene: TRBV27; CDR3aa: CASSSWDRGPTYYGYTF
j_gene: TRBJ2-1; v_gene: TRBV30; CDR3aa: CAWSGLAGGVNEQFF
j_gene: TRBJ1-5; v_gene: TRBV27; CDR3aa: CASSLVGGNQPQHF
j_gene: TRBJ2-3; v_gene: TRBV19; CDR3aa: CASTLGGGGFTDTQYF
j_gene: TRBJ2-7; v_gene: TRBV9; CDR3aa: CASSSGQLSYEQYF
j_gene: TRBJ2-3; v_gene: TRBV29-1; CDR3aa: CSVLGGPPATDTQYF
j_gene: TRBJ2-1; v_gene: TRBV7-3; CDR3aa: CASSPQGVALNEQFF
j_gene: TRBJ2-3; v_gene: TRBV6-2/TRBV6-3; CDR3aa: CASSSLGQGTDTQYF
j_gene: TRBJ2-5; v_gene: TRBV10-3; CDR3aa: CAISAGEGASETQYF
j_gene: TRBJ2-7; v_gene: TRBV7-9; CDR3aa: CASSFLGAEQYF
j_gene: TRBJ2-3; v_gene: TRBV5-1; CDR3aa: CASSRNGALDTQYF
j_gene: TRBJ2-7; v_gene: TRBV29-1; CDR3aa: CSVGTSGYEQYF
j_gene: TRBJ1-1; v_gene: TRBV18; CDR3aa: CASSPRTTGLSVNTEAFF